The subject of this entry is one TCR beta chain. Original processing methods: The authors estimated nucleated cell counts from reference gene primer amplification. TCRdb's copy holds only in-frame clones and misses some; the assay was immunoSEQ multiplex PCR. The D gene and trimming were derived from the DNA, and the V and J assignments and clone size from that table. Among 250,000 to 350,000 clones listed, around 89% were seen once. Germline CDR1 reads KGHSH; CDR2 reads LQKENI. The ends lost 0 bases at V and 4 bases at J; junction bases unmatched: 7. This CDR3 has 18 amino acids. This sample is drawn from a study of blood T cell repertoires in COVID-19. Study in general: There were acute and convalescent COVID-19 samples, and they came from the United States, Italy and Spain. Nucleic acid was either cDNA or gDNA, and it came from T cells, B-cell-depleted T cells, or PBMCs.

This receptor was taken from a man between 25 and 39 years old with acute or convalescent COVID-19. The sequenced sample was peripheral blood. The chain carries TRBV18 and TRBJ2-2, with 11 bases aligning to TRBD2. Here the CDR3 DNA reads TGTGCCAGCTCACCACCTTCTCTAGCGGGAGGAGTCACCGGGGAGCTGTTTTTT. As protein: CASSPPSLAGGVTGELFF.